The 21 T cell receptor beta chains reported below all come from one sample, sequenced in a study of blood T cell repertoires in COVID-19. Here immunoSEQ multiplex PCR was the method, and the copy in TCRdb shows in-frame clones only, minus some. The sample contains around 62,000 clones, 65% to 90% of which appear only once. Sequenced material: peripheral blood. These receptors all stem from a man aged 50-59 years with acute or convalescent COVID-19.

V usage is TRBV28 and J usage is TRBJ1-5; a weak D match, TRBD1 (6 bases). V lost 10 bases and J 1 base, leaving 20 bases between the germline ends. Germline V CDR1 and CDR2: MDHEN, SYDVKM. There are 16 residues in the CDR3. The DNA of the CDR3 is TGTGCCAACAGGCACGGGGGGGCCCGAAGCAATCAGCCCCAGCATTTT. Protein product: CANRHGGARSNQPQHF. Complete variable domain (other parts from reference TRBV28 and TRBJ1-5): DVKVTQSSRYLVKRTGEKVFLECVQDMDHENMFWYRQDPGLGLRLIYFSYDVKMKEKGDIPEGYSVSREKKERFSLILESASTNQTSMYLCANRHGGARSNQPQHFGDGTRLSIL.

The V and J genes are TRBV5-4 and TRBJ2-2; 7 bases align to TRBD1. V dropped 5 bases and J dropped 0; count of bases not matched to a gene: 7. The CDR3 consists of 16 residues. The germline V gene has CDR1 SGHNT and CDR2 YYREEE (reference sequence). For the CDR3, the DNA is TGTGCCAGCAGATCGGGACAGACCGCGAACACCGGGGAGCTGTTTTTT. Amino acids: CASRSGQTANTGELFF.

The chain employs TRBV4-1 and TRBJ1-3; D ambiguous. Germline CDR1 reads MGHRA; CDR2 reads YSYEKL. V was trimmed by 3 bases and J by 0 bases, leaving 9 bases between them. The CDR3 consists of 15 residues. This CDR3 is CASSQPQVSGNTIYF. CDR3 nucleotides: TGCGCCAGCAGCCAGCCCCAGGTCTCTGGAAACACCATATATTTT.

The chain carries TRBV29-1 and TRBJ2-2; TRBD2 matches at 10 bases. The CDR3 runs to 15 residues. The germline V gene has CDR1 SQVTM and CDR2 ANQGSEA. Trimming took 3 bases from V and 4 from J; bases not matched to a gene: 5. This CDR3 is CSVEGGLASTGELFF. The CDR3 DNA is TGCAGCGTTGAGGGGGGACTAGCGTCCACCGGGGAGCTGTTTTTT.

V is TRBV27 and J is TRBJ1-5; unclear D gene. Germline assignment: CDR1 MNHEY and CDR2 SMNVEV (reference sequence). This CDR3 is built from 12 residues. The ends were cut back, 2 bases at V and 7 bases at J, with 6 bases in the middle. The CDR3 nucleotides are TGTGCCAGCAGTTTAAACGCGCAGCCCCAGCATTTT. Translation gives CASSLNAQPQHF.

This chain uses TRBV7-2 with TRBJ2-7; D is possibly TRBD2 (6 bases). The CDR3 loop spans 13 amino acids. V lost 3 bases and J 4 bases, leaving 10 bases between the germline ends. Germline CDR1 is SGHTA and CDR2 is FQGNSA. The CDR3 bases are TGTGCCAGCAGCTTCGAGCGGGTGTACGAGCAGTACTTC. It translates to CASSFERVYEQYF. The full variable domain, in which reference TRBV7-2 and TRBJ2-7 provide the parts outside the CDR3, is GAGVSQSPSNKVTEKGKDVELRCDPISGHTALYWYRQSLGQGLEFLIYFQGNSAPDKSGLPSDRFSAERTGGSVSTLTIQRTQQEDSAVYLCASSFERVYEQYFGPGTRLTVT.

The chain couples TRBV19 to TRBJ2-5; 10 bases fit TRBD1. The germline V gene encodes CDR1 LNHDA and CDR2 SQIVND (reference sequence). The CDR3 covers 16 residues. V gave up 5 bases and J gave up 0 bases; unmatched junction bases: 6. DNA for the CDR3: TGTGCCAGTAGTCCCCGGACAGGGGGGGACCAAGAGACCCAGTACTTC. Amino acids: CASSPRTGGDQETQYF.

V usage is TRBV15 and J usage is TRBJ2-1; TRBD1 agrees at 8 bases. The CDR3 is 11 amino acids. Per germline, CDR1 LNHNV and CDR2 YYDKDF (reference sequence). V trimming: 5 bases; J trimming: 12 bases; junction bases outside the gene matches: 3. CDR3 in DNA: TGTGCCACCAGCGGAGGACAGGGGCAGTTCTTC. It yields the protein CATSGGQGQFF.

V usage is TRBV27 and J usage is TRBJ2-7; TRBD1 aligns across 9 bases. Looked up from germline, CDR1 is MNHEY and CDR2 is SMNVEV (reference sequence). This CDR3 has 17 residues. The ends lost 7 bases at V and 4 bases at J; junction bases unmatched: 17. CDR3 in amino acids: CASTGTGSPPRVYEQYF. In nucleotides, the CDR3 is TGTGCCAGCACCGGGACAGGGTCCCCTCCTAGAGTGTACGAGCAGTACTTC.

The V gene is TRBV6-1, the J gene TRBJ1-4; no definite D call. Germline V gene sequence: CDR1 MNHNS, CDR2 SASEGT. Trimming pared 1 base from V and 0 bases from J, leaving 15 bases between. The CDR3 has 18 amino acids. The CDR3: CASSEGRGGSATNEKLFF. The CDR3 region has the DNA TGTGCCAGCAGTGAAGGACGGGGAGGTTCTGCAACTAATGAAAAACTGTTTTTT.

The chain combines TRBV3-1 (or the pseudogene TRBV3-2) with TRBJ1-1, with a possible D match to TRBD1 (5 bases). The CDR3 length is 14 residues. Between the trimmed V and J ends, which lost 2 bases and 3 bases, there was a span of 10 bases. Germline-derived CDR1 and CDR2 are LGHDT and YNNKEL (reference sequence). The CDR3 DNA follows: TGTGCCAGCAGCCAACAGGGTCTTCACACTGAAGCTTTCTTT. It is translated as CASSQQGLHTEAFF.

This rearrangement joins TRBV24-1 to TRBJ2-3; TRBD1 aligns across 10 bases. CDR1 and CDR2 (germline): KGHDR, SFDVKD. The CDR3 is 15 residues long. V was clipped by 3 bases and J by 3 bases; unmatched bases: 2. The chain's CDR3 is CATSDRDRGTDTQYF. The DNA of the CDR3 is TGTGCCACCAGTGATCGGGACAGGGGAACAGATACGCAGTATTTT.

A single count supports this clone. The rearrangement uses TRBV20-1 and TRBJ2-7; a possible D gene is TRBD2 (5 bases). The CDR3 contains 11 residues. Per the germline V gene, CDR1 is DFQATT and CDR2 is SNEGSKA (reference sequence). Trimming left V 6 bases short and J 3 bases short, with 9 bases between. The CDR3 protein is CSAEAIYEQYV. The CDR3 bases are TGCAGTGCGGAGGCAATCTACGAGCAGTACGTC.

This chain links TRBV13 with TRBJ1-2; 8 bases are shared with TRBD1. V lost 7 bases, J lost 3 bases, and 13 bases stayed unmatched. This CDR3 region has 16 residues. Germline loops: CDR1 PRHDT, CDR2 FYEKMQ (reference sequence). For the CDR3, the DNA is TGTGCCAGCACCCGGACAGGGAGGAGGTATGACTATGGCTACACCTTC. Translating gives CASTRTGRRYDYGYTF.

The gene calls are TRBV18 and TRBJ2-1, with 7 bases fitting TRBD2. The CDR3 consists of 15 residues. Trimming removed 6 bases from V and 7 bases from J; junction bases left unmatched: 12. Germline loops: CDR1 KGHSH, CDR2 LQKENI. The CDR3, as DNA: TGTGCCAGCTCTCCGAGTGGGGGGGAATTGAATGAGCAGTTCTTC. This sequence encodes CASSPSGGELNEQFF.

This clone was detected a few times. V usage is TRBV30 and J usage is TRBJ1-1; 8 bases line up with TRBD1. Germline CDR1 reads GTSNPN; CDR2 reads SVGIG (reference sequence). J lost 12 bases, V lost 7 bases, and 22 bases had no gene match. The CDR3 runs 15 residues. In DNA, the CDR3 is TGTGCCTTGATGAGGGCAGGGGGCCGTAAGGGTTCGACTTTCTTT. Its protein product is CALMRAGGRKGSTFF. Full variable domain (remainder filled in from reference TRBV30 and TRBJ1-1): SQTIHQWPATLVQPVGSPLSLECTVEGTSNPNLYWYRQAAGRGLQLLFYSVGIGQISSEVPQNLSASRPQDRQFILSSKKLLLSDSGFYLCALMRAGGRKGSTFFGQGTRLTVV.

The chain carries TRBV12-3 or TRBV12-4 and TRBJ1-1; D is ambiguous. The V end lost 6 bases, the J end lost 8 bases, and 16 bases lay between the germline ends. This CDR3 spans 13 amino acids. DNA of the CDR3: TGTGCCAGCAGCTCGAGGGTCCGGGGAGAAGCTTTCTTT. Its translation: CASSSRVRGEAFF.

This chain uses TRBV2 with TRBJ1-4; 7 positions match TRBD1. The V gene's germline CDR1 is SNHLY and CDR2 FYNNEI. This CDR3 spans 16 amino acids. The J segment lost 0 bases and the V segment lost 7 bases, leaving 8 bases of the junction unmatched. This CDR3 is CASNWDSISTNEKLFF. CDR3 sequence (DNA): TGTGCCAGCAACTGGGACAGCATTTCAACTAATGAAAAACTGTTTTTT. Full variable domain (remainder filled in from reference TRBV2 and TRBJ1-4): EPEVTQTPSHQVTQMGQEVILRCVPISNHLYFYWYRQILGQKVEFLVSFYNNEISEKSEIFDDQFSVERPDGSNFTLKIRSTKLEDSAMYFCASNWDSISTNEKLFFGSGTQLSVL.

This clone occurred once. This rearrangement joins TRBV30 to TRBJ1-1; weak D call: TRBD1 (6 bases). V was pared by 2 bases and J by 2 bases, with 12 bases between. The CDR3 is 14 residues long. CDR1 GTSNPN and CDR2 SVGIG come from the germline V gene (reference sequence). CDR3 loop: CAWSRGRGNTEAFF. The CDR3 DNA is TGTGCCTGGAGTCGGGGCAGGGGAAACACTGAAGCTTTCTTT.

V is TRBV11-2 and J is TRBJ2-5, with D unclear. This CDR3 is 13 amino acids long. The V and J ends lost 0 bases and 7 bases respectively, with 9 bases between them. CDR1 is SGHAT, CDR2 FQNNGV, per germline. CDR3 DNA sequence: TGTGCCAGCAGCTTAGAGCTTAGAGGGACCCAGTACTTC. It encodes CASSLELRGTQYF.

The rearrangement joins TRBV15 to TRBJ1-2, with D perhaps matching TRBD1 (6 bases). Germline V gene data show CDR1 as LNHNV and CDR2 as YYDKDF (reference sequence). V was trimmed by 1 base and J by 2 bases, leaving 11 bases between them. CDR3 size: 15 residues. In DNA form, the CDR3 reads TGTGCCACCAGCAGAGTTCCAGGGGCCAACTATGGCTACACCTTC. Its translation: CATSRVPGANYGYTF. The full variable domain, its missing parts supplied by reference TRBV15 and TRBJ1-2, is DAMVIQNPRYQVTQFGKPVTLSCSQTLNHNVMYWYQQKSSQAPKLLFHYYDKDFNNEADTPDNFQSRRPNTSFCFLDIRSPGLGDTAMYLCATSRVPGANYGYTFGSGTRLTVV.